These T cell receptor beta chains were read from a single sample in a study of CD8+ T cells in alopecia areata. Here immunoSEQ multiplex PCR was the method, and the copy in TCRdb shows in-frame clones only, minus some. The table has 190,000 or so clones, roughly 61% seen once. Sequenced here: CD8+ T cells sorted from blood, sampled at week 24, from a patient treated with tofacitinib. The receptors were gathered from a human donor with alopecia areata. CDR3s include the opening cysteine and the closing phenylalanine or tryptophan. D genes are given only for firm matches. Only some rows state a clone size, as once, few, many or a class for expanded clones.

>few|NA|TRBJ2-7|TRBV5-1
CASSDGQRTYEQYF
TGCGCCAGCAGTGACGGACAGCGAACTTACGAGCAGTACTTC
>NA|TRBD1|TRBJ1-6|TRBV23-1
CASSQSGDRGLSSYNSPLHF
TGCGCCAGCAGTCAATCTGGGGACAGGGGGCTCAGCTCCTATAATTCACCCCTCCACTTT
>NA|NA|TRBJ2-5|TRBV14
CASSQDSTIQETQYF
TGTGCCAGCAGCCAAGATTCGACAATCCAAGAGACCCAGTACTTC
>NA|NA|TRBJ2-2|TRBV12-5
CASEKTGELFF
TGTGCTAGTGAAAAGACCGGGGAGCTGTTTTTT
>NA|TRBD1|TRBJ2-1|TRBV5-6
CASSGTGTGFNEQFF
TGTGCCAGCAGCGGGACCGGGACAGGGTTTAATGAGCAGTTCTTC
>NA|NA|TRBJ1-2|TRBV27
CASSLGGAYGYTF
TGTGCCAGCAGTTTAGGAGGGGCTTATGGCTACACCTTC
>few|NA|TRBJ2-1|TRBV6-5
CASWANNEQFF
TGTGCCTCTTGGGCCAACAATGAGCAGTTCTTC
>NA|NA|TRBJ2-1|TRBV29-1
CSAQAWVEGNEQFF
TGCAGCGCCCAGGCCTGGGTTGAGGGCAATGAGCAGTTCTTC
>NA|NA|TRBJ2-5|TRBV27
CASSHRDQETQYF
TGTGCCAGCAGCCATAGAGATCAAGAGACCCAGTACTTC
>NA|TRBD1|TRBJ2-4|TRBV6-1
CASSVGTALANIQYF
TGTGCCAGCAGTGTCGGGACAGCCCTAGCAAACATTCAGTACTTC
>NA|NA|TRBJ2-3|TRBV13
CASSLVAGAPTDTQYF
TGTGCCAGCAGCTTAGTTGCGGGGGCCCCCACAGATACGCAGTATTTT
>NA|NA|TRBJ2-1|TRBV6-5
CASSSYAGGDEQFF
TGTGCCAGCAGTTCCTATGCCGGGGGAGATGAGCAGTTCTTC
>NA|TRBD1|TRBJ2-5|TRBV9
CASSPVAGGRETQYF
TGTGCCAGCAGCCCCGTCGCAGGGGGCAGGGAGACCCAGTACTTC
>NA|NA|TRBJ2-2|TRBV5-1
CASSLGRHGTGELFF
TGCGCCAGCAGCTTGGGGCGACACGGCACCGGGGAGCTGTTTTTT
>NA|NA|TRBJ1-5|TRBV30
CAWSAAGNQPQHF
TGTGCCTGGAGTGCGGCGGGCAATCAGCCCCAGCATTTT
>NA|TRBD2|TRBJ2-7|TRBV25-1
CASSGRWRGATYEQYF
TGTGCCAGCAGTGGCAGATGGCGGGGGGCCACCTACGAGCAGTACTTC
>NA|NA|TRBJ2-1|TRBV5-6
CASSSGTSNEQFF
TGTGCCAGCAGCTCCGGGACCTCCAATGAGCAGTTCTTC
>NA|TRBD1|TRBJ2-7|TRBV15
CATSRDGDSYYEQYF
TGTGCCACCAGCAGAGATGGGGACAGCTACTACGAGCAGTACTTC
>NA|TRBD2|TRBJ2-2|TRBV5-1
CASSWGGCTGELFF
TGCGCCAGCAGCTGGGGAGGGTGCACCGGGGAGCTGTTTTTT
>NA|NA|TRBJ2-7|TRBV5-1
CASSLAGEQYF
TGCGCCAGCAGCTTGGCCGGCGAGCAGTACTTC
>NA|NA|TRBJ1-2|TRBV16
CASSQTKAANYGYTF
TGTGCCAGCAGCCAAACGAAGGCAGCTAACTATGGCTACACCTTC
>few|NA|TRBJ1-5|TRBV7-2
CASSLGLSNQPQHF
TGTGCCAGCAGCTTAGGACTCAGCAATCAGCCCCAGCATTTT
>NA|NA|TRBJ2-3|TRBV5-1
CASSALRDTDTQYF
TGCGCCAGCAGCGCTTTACGGGACACAGATACGCAGTATTTT
>NA|NA|TRBJ1-5|TRBV7-9
CASSLGGTSQPQHF
TGTGCCAGCAGCTTAGGTGGGACAAGTCAGCCCCAGCATTTT
>NA|TRBD1|TRBJ2-7|TRBV19
CASSITRQGAYEQYF
TGTGCCAGTAGTATCACCAGACAGGGGGCCTACGAGCAGTACTTC
>few|TRBD1|TRBJ1-5|TRBV25-1
CASSASRGDQPQHF
TGTGCCAGCAGTGCCTCCAGGGGGGATCAGCCCCAGCATTTT
>NA|TRBD1|TRBJ2-2|TRBV13
CASSFLTGAGELFF
TGTGCCAGCAGCTTTCTAACAGGGGCCGGGGAGCTGTTTTTT
>NA|NA|TRBJ2-7|TRBV6-6
CASRGTYEQYF
TGTGCCAGCCGAGGTACTTACGAGCAGTACTTC
>NA|TRBD2|TRBJ2-1|TRBV4-1
CASSQPRTSGGPSNNNEQFF
TGCGCCAGCAGCCAACCCAGGACTAGCGGGGGCCCCTCTAACAACAATGAGCAGTTCTTC
>NA|NA|TRBJ2-3|TRBV7-9
CASSFVARRRDTQYF
TGTGCCAGCAGCTTTGTAGCCAGGCGGCGTGATACGCAGTATTTT
>few|NA|TRBJ1-2|TRBV29-1
CSAEGDLDYGYTF
TGCAGCGCAGAAGGGGATCTGGACTATGGCTACACCTTC
>few|NA|TRBJ2-3|TRBV29-1
CSGIGRPVTDTQYF
TGCAGCGGGATAGGCCGGCCGGTCACAGATACGCAGTATTTT
>few|NA|TRBJ2-1|TRBV29-1
CSVEVVSGEQFF
TGCAGCGTTGAGGTCGTTAGCGGTGAGCAGTTCTTC
>NA|TRBD2|TRBJ2-1|TRBV29-1
CSAPGVAGPDEQFF
TGCAGCGCTCCAGGAGTAGCGGGGCCCGATGAGCAGTTCTTC
>NA|TRBD1|TRBJ2-2|TRBV27
CASSFGTGNTGELFF
TGTGCCAGCAGTTTTGGGACAGGGAACACCGGGGAGCTGTTTTTT
>few|TRBD1|TRBJ2-7|TRBV4-1
CASSQVWGGTGAEQYF
TGCGCCAGCAGCCAAGTTTGGGGCGGCACAGGGGCCGAGCAGTACTTC
>NA|NA|TRBJ1-2|TRBV7-2
CASSSPAGVNGYTF
TGTGCCAGCAGCTCCCCGGCAGGAGTCAATGGCTACACCTTC
>few|TRBD1|TRBJ2-7|TRBV19
CASSFGTGGYEQYF
TGTGCCAGTAGTTTCGGGACAGGGGGATACGAGCAGTACTTC
>few|TRBD1|TRBJ1-4|TRBV19
CASRGQGAGEKLFF
TGTGCCAGTAGAGGACAGGGCGCCGGTGAAAAACTGTTTTTT
>NA|NA|TRBJ1-5|TRBV6-5
CATGLSNQPQHF
TGTGCCACCGGGTTGAGCAATCAGCCCCAGCATTTT
>NA|NA|TRBJ2-7|TRBV29-1
CSVEDLGAGTYEQYF
TGCAGCGTTGAAGATCTGGGGGCAGGGACCTACGAGCAGTACTTC
>few|NA|TRBJ2-4|TRBV29-1
CSVEAGRTNIQYF
TGCAGCGTCGAAGCCGGGAGAACAAACATTCAGTACTTC
>NA|NA|TRBJ2-3|TRBV2
CASVGGLSTDTQYF
TGTGCCAGCGTGGGGGGTTTGAGCACAGATACGCAGTATTTT
>NA|NA|TRBJ2-3|TRBV6-1
CASGRRWPDTQYF
TGTGCCAGCGGACGTCGTTGGCCGGATACGCAGTATTTT
>NA|NA|TRBJ1-1|TRBV29-1
CSVEDGENTEAFF
TGCAGCGTTGAAGATGGCGAGAACACTGAAGCTTTCTTT
>NA|NA|TRBJ2-7|TRBV14
CASSLSWSGIHSYEQYF
TGTGCCAGCAGCTTAAGTTGGTCGGGGATCCACTCCTACGAGCAGTACTTC
>NA|NA|TRBJ2-3|TRBV7-2
CASSKTTGEGAGTDTQYF
TGTGCCAGCAGCAAGACGACAGGGGAGGGAGCAGGCACAGATACGCAGTATTTT
>few|NA|TRBJ2-7|TRBV5-1
CASSLAGSTSYEQYF
TGCGCCAGCAGCTTGGCGGGTTCCACCTCCTACGAGCAGTACTTC
>NA|NA|TRBJ2-1|TRBV6-5
CASSDPTSRGEQFF
TGTGCCAGCAGTGACCCGACTAGCAGGGGTGAGCAGTTCTTC
>NA|TRBD1|TRBJ1-2|TRBV7-9
CASRDTGEGRWGYTF
TGTGCCAGCAGGGATACAGGGGAGGGAAGGTGGGGCTACACCTTC
>NA|NA|TRBJ2-4|TRBV4-1
CASSHWGALAKNIQYF
TGCGCCAGCAGCCATTGGGGGGCCCTAGCCAAAAACATTCAGTACTTC
>few|NA|TRBJ2-2|TRBV13
CASYAAARSTGELFF
TGTGCCAGCTACGCTGCTGCGAGGAGCACCGGGGAGCTGTTTTTT
>NA|TRBD2|TRBJ2-5|TRBV30
CAWSPEASGGETQYF
TGTGCCTGGAGTCCGGAGGCTAGCGGGGGTGAGACCCAGTACTTC
>few|TRBD1|TRBJ2-1|TRBV13
CASSHPGGGYNEQFF
TGTGCCAGCAGCCACCCAGGGGGCGGCTACAATGAGCAGTTCTTC
>few|TRBD2|TRBJ2-3|TRBV6-6
CASSPTLAGGTDTQYF
TGTGCCAGCAGTCCAACCCTAGCGGGGGGCACAGATACGCAGTATTTT
>NA|TRBD2|TRBJ2-3|TRBV5-1
CASSLRRGGTDTQYF
TGCGCCAGCAGCTTGAGGCGGGGGGGCACAGATACGCAGTATTTT
>NA|NA|TRBJ2-3|TRBV2
CASSEAYYTDTQYF
TGTGCCAGCAGTGAAGCGTATTACACAGATACGCAGTATTTT
>NA|NA|TRBJ1-5|TRBV30
CAWSGGNSNQPQHF
TGTGCCTGGAGCGGAGGTAATAGCAATCAGCCCCAGCATTTT